This T cell receptor (beta chain) was sequenced in a study of Ad26.COV2.S vaccination and SARS-CoV-2 variants. Across the whole study: The donor participated in the COV1001 trial, in its Ad26.COV2.S arm. The study, taken as a whole, reports: Individuals receiving vaccine had higher spike-specific TCR breadth than placebo recipients did.

The CDR3 spans 14 residues. Trimming left V 3 bases short and J 6 bases short, with 12 bases between. CDR1 SGHTA and CDR2 FQGNSA come from the germline V gene. To note about this clone: As yet, its antigen is unknown.

This sample's treatment: over 15 received Ad26.COV2.S at low or high dose, single or two shots; several received placebo; per-sample allocation not given. After the first vaccine or placebo injection, samples were drawn on day 63. As its vector, the vaccine had Ad26, which expressed Wuhan-strain SARS-CoV-2 spike. The data were produced by immunoSEQ multiplex PCR, yet TCRdb's version contains in-frame clones alone and is incomplete. This table has roughly 380,000 clones, roughly 88% appearing once. The receptor was isolated from a person between 18 and 65 years old who received the Ad26.COV2.S COVID-19 vaccine or a placebo. Sequencing was performed on peripheral blood, taken in a trial of Ad26.COV2.S vaccine versus placebo. The chain recombines TRBV7-2 with TRBJ1-5; no definite D call. CDR3 bases: TGTGCCAGCAGCTTTTCCTCTGAAGGTCAGCCCCAGCATTTT. Amino acids: CASSFSSEGQPQHF.